The subject of this entry is one TCR beta chain. Its antigen is undetermined. The data were taken from a study of cytomegalovirus exposure and HLA in healthy donors. PCR amplification relied on 60 Vbeta primers (plus 13 Jbeta primers). The authors' processing: There were 80 million or so unique TCR beta chains by a later count, and approximately 10 million of them were shared. The method was immunoSEQ multiplex PCR; TCRdb's version includes in-frame clones alone and lacks a portion of them. The V and J calls and clone size were taken over from that table, and D and trimming were inferred from the DNA. The table lists tens of thousands of clones, around 70% of them singletons, with about 20% in the top ten. Findings and limits, study-wide: In an earlier analysis, productive rearrangement rates for most beta V segments clustered near 87% or 30%.

The V end was cut by 5 bases, the J end by 0 bases, with 5 bases between. The CDR3 runs 12 residues. The germline V gene encodes CDR1 GTSNPN and CDR2 SVGIG (reference sequence). This rearrangement joins TRBV30 to TRBJ1-3; D is undetermined. This receptor was taken from a woman aged 25 to 45 in good health and CMV-seropositive. The sample was PBMCs. The CDR3 reads CAWVSSGNTIYF. DNA of the CDR3: TGTGCCTGGGTCAGCTCTGGAAACACCATATATTTT.